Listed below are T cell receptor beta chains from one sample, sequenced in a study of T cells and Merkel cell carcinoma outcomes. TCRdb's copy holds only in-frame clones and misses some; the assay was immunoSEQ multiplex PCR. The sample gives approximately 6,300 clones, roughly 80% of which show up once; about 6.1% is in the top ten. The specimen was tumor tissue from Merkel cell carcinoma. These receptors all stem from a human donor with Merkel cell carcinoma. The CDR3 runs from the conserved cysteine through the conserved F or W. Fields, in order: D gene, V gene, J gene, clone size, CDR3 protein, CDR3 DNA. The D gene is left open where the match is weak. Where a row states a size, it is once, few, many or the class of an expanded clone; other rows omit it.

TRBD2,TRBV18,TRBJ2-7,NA,CASSVAGAYEQYF,TGTGCCAGCTCTGTAGCGGGAGCCTACGAGCAGTACTTC
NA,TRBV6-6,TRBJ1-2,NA,CASSYLPLRGDGYTF,TGTGCCAGCAGTTACTTGCCTCTTCGGGGAGATGGCTACACCTTC
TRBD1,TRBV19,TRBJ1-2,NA,CASSIGRDRNGYTF,TGTGCCAGTAGTATTGGGAGGGACAGGAATGGCTACACCTTC
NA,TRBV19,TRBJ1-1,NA,CASSIQGNTEAFF,TGTGCCAGTAGTATTCAAGGTAACACTGAAGCTTTCTTT
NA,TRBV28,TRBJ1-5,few,CASSFRLGNQPQHF,TGTGCCAGCAGTTTTAGGTTGGGCAATCAGCCCCAGCATTTT
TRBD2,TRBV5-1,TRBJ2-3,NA,CASSRLAGTDTQYF,TGCGCCAGCAGTAGACTAGCGGGCACAGATACGCAGTATTTT
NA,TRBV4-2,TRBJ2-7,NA,CASSQAGSSAYEQYF,TGTGCCAGCAGCCAAGCCGGGTCTTCCGCCTACGAGCAGTACTTC
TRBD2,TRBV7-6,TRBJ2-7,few,CASSLSAGGGYEQYF,TGTGCCAGCAGCTTATCAGCGGGAGGGGGATACGAGCAGTACTTC
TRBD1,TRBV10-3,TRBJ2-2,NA,CAIRRQGATGELFF,TGTGCCATCAGACGACAGGGGGCGACCGGGGAGCTGTTTTTT
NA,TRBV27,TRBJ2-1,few,CASSLVLSSYNEQFF,TGTGCCAGCAGTTTGGTTTTGAGCTCCTACAATGAGCAGTTCTTC
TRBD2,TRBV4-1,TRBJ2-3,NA,CASSQGLAGRDTQYF,TGCGCCAGCAGCCAGGGACTAGCGGGAAGAGATACGCAGTATTTT
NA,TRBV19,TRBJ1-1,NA,CASSLGSLGNTEAFF,TGTGCCAGTTCATTGGGCAGCTTGGGGAACACTGAAGCTTTCTTT
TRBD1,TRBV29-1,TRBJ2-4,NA,CSVTGWAKNIQYF,TGCAGCGTGACAGGGTGGGCCAAAAACATTCAGTACTTC
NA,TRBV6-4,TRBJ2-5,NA,CASSDLWGRETQYF,TGTGCCAGCAGTGACTTGTGGGGCCGGGAGACCCAGTACTTC
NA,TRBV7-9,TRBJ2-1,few,CASSPYNGGTAYNEQFF,TGTGCCAGCAGCCCATACAATGGGGGAACTGCTTACAATGAGCAGTTCTTC
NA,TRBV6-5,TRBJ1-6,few,CASSFESSYNSPLHF,TGTGCCAGCAGTTTTGAGAGCTCCTATAATTCACCCCTCCACTTT
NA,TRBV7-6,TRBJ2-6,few,CASSLIGSGANVLTF,TGTGCCAGCAGCTTAATCGGCTCTGGGGCCAACGTCCTGACTTTC
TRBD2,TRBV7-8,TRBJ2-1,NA,CASSSGLAIYNEQFF,TGTGCCAGCAGCTCGGGACTAGCGATATACAATGAGCAGTTCTTC
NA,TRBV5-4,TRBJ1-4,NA,CASSLTGTGKLFF,TGTGCCAGCAGCTTGACCGGGACGGGAAAACTGTTTTTT
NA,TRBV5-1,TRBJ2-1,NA,CASSLAEVANSEQFF,TGCGCCAGCAGCTTGGCCGAGGTAGCGAATAGTGAGCAGTTCTTC
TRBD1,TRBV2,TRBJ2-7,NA,CASRTGVAYEQYF,TGTGCCAGCAGGACAGGGGTAGCCTACGAGCAGTACTTC
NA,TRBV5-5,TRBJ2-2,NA,CASTTDPGPGELFF,TGTGCCAGCACCACCGACCCGGGACCCGGGGAGCTGTTTTTT
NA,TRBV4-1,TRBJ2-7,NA,CASSQFALSGRFTYEQYF,TGCGCCAGCAGCCAATTCGCTCTTAGCGGTCGCTTTACCTACGAGCAGTACTTC
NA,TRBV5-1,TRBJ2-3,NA,CASSLDGGTTDTQYF,TGCGCCAGCAGCTTGGATGGCGGGACAACAGATACGCAGTATTTT
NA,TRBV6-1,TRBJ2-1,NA,CASISGLYNEQFF,TGTGCCAGCATATCGGGACTTTACAATGAGCAGTTCTTC
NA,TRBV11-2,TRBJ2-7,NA,CASSPAGHEQYF,TGTGCCAGCAGCCCGGCAGGCCACGAGCAGTACTTC
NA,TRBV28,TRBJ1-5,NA,CASSFSTHYSNQPQHF,TGTGCCAGCAGTTTTTCGACACACTATAGCAATCAGCCCCAGCATTTT
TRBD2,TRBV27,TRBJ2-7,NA,CASSLQAGVPIQGYEQYF,TGTGCCAGCAGTTTACAGGCGGGGGTGCCGATCCAGGGCTACGAGCAGTACTTC